This T cell receptor beta chain was sequenced during a study of T cell responses to AZD1222 COVID-19 vaccine. The CDR3 is made up of 15 amino acids. The germline V gene has CDR1 SGHAT and CDR2 FQNNGV. V was trimmed by 3 bases and J by 5 bases, leaving 16 bases between them. The repertoire was sequenced with immunoSEQ multiplex PCR; TCRdb's copy has only in-frame clones and lacks some. Of 95,000 to 130,000 clones listed, approximately 93% are singletons. The chain couples TRBV11-2 to TRBJ1-2; possibly TRBD1 for D (5 bases). This TCR was sampled from an adult in good health. The sample consisted of peripheral blood, taken on day 0 of AZD1222 vaccination. The CDR3 reads CASSFGGIETYGYTF. CDR3 nucleotide sequence: TGTGCCAGCAGCTTCGGGGGGATAGAGACTTATGGCTACACCTTC.